This TCR beta chain was captured by sequencing in a study of blood T cells in healthy people across ages. Through a sample-barcoded 5' primer and a J-beta primer mix, a second PCR was run for roughly 7 to 11 cycles. TCRdb re-derived calls from the 5' RACE reads in MiXCR, one entry per CDR3 protein. Among 760,000 or so distinct CDR3 sequences listed, 25% were seen once. Study-level findings and limits: Long-lived donors had more naive CD4+ cells and higher diversity than aged donors.

Those donating, healthy Caucasian individuals from Russia, were aged roughly 6 to 90. The extraction recovered at least 5.5 micrograms of total RNA per sample. Concerning this clonotype: The antigen is undetermined.

These data also formed part of another study, on T cells of mothers and their children. That paper adds: Thymic selection molds TCR recombination output in a comparable way in related and unrelated pairs.

Specimen: blood. This TCR derives from a boy aged 10-17 years in good health.

The CDR3 DNA sequence: TGTGCCACCCAACTTACAGGGGGCTACGAGCAGTACTTC. Protein: CATQLTGGYEQYF. This chain connects TRBV28 to TRBJ2-7; 8 positions match TRBD1. This CDR3 is built from 13 residues. After removal of 10 bases from V and 3 bases from J, the junction contained 8 bases not matched to a gene. Germline V gene data show CDR1 as MDHEN and CDR2 as SYDVKM. Full variable domain (remainder filled in from reference TRBV28 and TRBJ2-7): DVKVTQSSRYLVKRTGEKVFLECVQDMDHENMFWYRQDPGLGLRLIYFSYDVKMKEKGDIPEGYSVSREKKERFSLILESASTNQTSMYLCATQLTGGYEQYFGPGTRLTVT.